This T cell receptor beta chain was sequenced during a study of blood T cell repertoires in COVID-19. Looking at the study overall: Researchers got acute and convalescent COVID-19 samples from the United States, Italy and Spain.

V was clipped by 6 bases and J by 4 bases; unmatched bases: 22. This CDR3 spans 20 amino acids. Germline V lookup: CDR1 SNHLY, CDR2 FYNNEI. Donors were grouped by their self-reported clinical history. Per the original methods: Nucleated cell number was recorded as an estimate derived from reference gene primer amplification. Measured with immunoSEQ multiplex PCR; TCRdb has only the in-frame clones, and not every one. That table is the source of V, J and clone size, and D and trimming were worked out from the DNA. The sample has 140,000 to 150,000 clones, 70% to 90% seen once. The sequence came from a woman under 40 with acute COVID-19. Material for sequencing was PBMCs or T cells enriched from blood (not recorded which). The chain uses TRBV2 and TRBJ2-5; 11 nucleotides align to TRBD2. The DNA for the CDR3 is TGTGCCAGCAGCAGTACCCGACTAGCGGGACGGCTGGCCACTGGAGAGACCCAGTACTTC. It is translated as CASSSTRLAGRLATGETQYF.